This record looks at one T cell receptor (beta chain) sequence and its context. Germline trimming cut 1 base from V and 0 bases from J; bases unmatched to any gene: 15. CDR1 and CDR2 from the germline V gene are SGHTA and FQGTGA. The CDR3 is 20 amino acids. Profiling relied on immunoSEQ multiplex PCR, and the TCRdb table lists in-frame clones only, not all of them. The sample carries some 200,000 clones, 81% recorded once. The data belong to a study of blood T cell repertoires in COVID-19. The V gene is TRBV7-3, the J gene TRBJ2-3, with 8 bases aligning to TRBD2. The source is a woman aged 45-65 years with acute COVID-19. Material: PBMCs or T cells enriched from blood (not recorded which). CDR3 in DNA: TGTGCCAGCAGCTTAAAAGGGCCTAGCGGGCCATTATCTAGCACAGATACGCAGTATTTT. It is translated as CASSLKGPSGPLSSTDTQYF.